One sample yielded the 20 T cell receptor beta chains listed below, sequenced in a study of shared clonotypes between healthy human individuals. Here immunoSEQ multiplex PCR was the method, and the copy in TCRdb shows in-frame clones only, minus some. The data contain about 1.1 million clones, roughly 80% of them singletons. The sequenced sample consisted of memory CD4+ T cells from PBMCs. Subset here: CD45RA-negative fraction. These receptor sequences come from a young man in good health. Some clones in this sample may be carry-over from other donors' samples.

This clone was detected once. This chain joins TRBV6-1 and TRBJ1-5; D unclear. Trimming removed 4 bases from V and 0 bases from J, with 7 bases in between. The CDR3 contains 14 residues. Germline loops: CDR1 MNHNS, CDR2 SASEGT. The CDR3 is CASSGSHSNQPQHF. CDR3 coding DNA: TGTGCCAGCAGTGGCAGTCATAGCAATCAGCCCCAGCATTTT.

The V call is TRBV5-6, the J call TRBJ2-7, with D hard to call. Trimming removed 0 bases at V and 0 bases at J, with 7 bases between. Germline lookup yields CDR1 SGHDT and CDR2 YYEEEE. The CDR3 spans 14 residues. CDR3 sequence reads: CASSLGPTSYEQYF. CDR3 nucleotides: TGTGCCAGCAGCTTGGGACCAACCTCCTACGAGCAGTACTTC.

The rearrangement links TRBV11-2 to TRBJ1-2, with 7 bases aligning to TRBD1. V shed 3 bases and J 1 base; nucleotides not matched to a gene: 5. This CDR3 is built from 15 residues. Per germline, CDR1 SGHAT and CDR2 FQNNGV. The CDR3 bases are TGTGCCAGCAGCTTTACCTGGGACAGTAACTATGGCTACACCTTC. Residues: CASSFTWDSNYGYTF.

CDR3: CASSPRTSGNEQFF. The CDR3 bases are TGTGCCAGCAGCCCACGGACTAGCGGCAATGAGCAGTTCTTC. The genes are TRBV7-8 and TRBJ2-1, with TRBD2 matching over 10 bases. The CDR3 is made up of 14 amino acids. Germline CDR1 SGHVS, CDR2 FQNEAQ. J lost 6 bases, V lost 5 bases, and 4 bases had no gene match.

The J gene is TRBJ2-3, the V gene TRBV9; D might be TRBD2 (6 bases). CDR1 is SGDLS, CDR2 YYNGEE, per germline. V dropped 1 base and J dropped 3 bases, with 18 bases sitting between them. The CDR3 contains 17 residues. CDR3 sequence (DNA): TGTGCCAGCAGCGTAACCCGGGGGTGGGATCGGACAGATACGCAGTATTTT. Translating gives CASSVTRGWDRTDTQYF.

This clone is a singleton in its sample. The chain combines TRBV11-3 with TRBJ2-1; 7 bases are shared with TRBD1. The CDR3 is made up of 14 amino acids. V trimming: 0 bases; J trimming: 7 bases; junction bases outside the gene matches: 3. The germline CDR1 and CDR2 sequences are SGHNT and YENEEA. CDR3 amino acids: CASSLETGENEQFF. As DNA, the CDR3 is TGTGCCAGCAGCTTAGAAACAGGGGAGAATGAGCAGTTCTTC.

The gene calls are TRBV4-1 and TRBJ2-7; possibly TRBD1 or TRBD2 for D (5 bases each). Germline CDR1 reads MGHRA; CDR2 reads YSYEKL. The CDR3 runs 18 residues. V was pared by 2 bases and J by 0 bases, with 20 bases between. This CDR3 is CASSQRYQPGPDSYEQYF. The CDR3 DNA follows: TGCGCCAGCAGCCAACGCTACCAACCGGGACCGGACTCCTACGAGCAGTACTTC.

The chain uses TRBV5-1 and TRBJ2-1; no clear D gene. This CDR3 spans 13 amino acids. With 0 bases removed from V and 6 bases from J, the gap between germline ends came to 7 bases. Germline V gene data show CDR1 as SGHRS and CDR2 as YFSETQ. The CDR3 DNA sequence: TGCGCCAGCAGCTTGGCCTGGAGCAATGAGCAGTTCTTC. This gives the protein CASSLAWSNEQFF.

V gene TRBV6-4 combines with J gene TRBJ1-5; D possibly corresponds to TRBD1 (6 bases). V gave up 6 bases and J gave up 7 bases, with 28 bases separating them. The CDR3 is made up of 18 amino acids. Germline lookup yields CDR1 MRHNA and CDR2 SNTAGT. CDR3 DNA: TGTGCCAGCAGCCCGGGAATATCCCAGGGGACCGGGTACCAGCCCCAGCATTTT. The encoded protein is CASSPGISQGTGYQPQHF.

This chain connects TRBV28 to TRBJ2-7; D is ambiguous. Germline values: CDR1 MDHEN, CDR2 SYDVKM. The CDR3 contains 13 residues. V lost 3 bases, J lost 4 bases, and 10 bases lay in between. The CDR3 reads CASSLAQTYEQYF. DNA of the CDR3: TGTGCCAGCAGTTTGGCACAGACTTACGAGCAGTACTTC. Based on the CDR3 plus reference TRBV28 and TRBJ2-7, the full variable domain is DVKVTQSSRYLVKRTGEKVFLECVQDMDHENMFWYRQDPGLGLRLIYFSYDVKMKEKGDIPEGYSVSREKKERFSLILESASTNQTSMYLCASSLAQTYEQYFGPGTRLTVT.

V and J are TRBV27 and TRBJ1-2, with 12 bases identical to TRBD1. This CDR3 comprises 14 residues. J gave up 5 bases and V 5 bases, and 3 bases lay outside the gene matches. Germline lookup yields CDR1 MNHEY and CDR2 SMNVEV (reference sequence). The CDR3 coding sequence is TGTGCCAGCAGTGGGACAGGGGGCCCGTATGGCTACACCTTC. This sequence encodes CASSGTGGPYGYTF.

This sequence joins TRBV11-2 and TRBJ2-1, with TRBD2 matching over 10 bases. The V gene's germline CDR1 is SGHAT and CDR2 FQNNGV. The CDR3 runs to 16 residues. The J segment lost 5 bases and the V segment lost 3 bases, leaving 7 bases of the junction unmatched. In DNA, the CDR3 is TGTGCCAGCAGCTTGGGGCTAGCGGGAGCAGACAATGAGCAGTTCTTC. This sequence encodes CASSLGLAGADNEQFF.

This clone has just one count. The chain recombines TRBV19 with TRBJ2-6; D remains ambiguous. There are 13 residues in the CDR3. V shed 6 bases and J shed 2 bases, with 5 bases lying between them. Germline assignment: CDR1 LNHDA and CDR2 SQIVND (reference sequence). CDR3 nucleotide sequence: TGTGCCAGTAGCCTCACTGGGGCCAACGTCCTGACTTTC. Its protein is CASSLTGANVLTF.

The rearrangement joins TRBV4-2 to TRBJ2-5, with D perhaps TRBD2 (6 bases). CDR1 is LGHNA, CDR2 YNFKEQ, per germline. V dropped 4 bases and J dropped 2 bases, with 20 bases sitting between them. CDR3 length: 17 residues. CDR3 in DNA: TGTGCCAGCAGCCTGAGTGTGGTAGCGGATATACAAGAGACCCAGTACTTC. Its translation: CASSLSVVADIQETQYF.

The genes are TRBV4-1 and TRBJ2-1; D may be TRBD1 or TRBD2 (5 bases each). Germline V CDR1 and CDR2: MGHRA, YSYEKL. V gave up 2 bases and J gave up 5 bases, with 16 bases separating them. This CDR3 contains 16 residues. The CDR3 nucleotides are TGCGCCAGCAGCCAACTGCCGGGACCTAGGGACAATGAGCAGTTCTTC. Amino acids: CASSQLPGPRDNEQFF.

V gene TRBV7-2 combines with J gene TRBJ1-1, with D perhaps matching TRBD1 (6 bases). The V end was cut by 3 bases, the J end by 4 bases, with 12 bases between. Germline V gene sequence: CDR1 SGHTA, CDR2 FQGNSA. This CDR3 has 14 amino acids. CDR3 in DNA: TGTGCCAGCAGCTTTTGGGGGCTTGGCACTGAAGCTTTCTTT. Protein product: CASSFWGLGTEAFF.

Worth noting for this clone: A far larger clone differs by one base, so this is likely a read error. At the DNA level, this CDR3 is encoded by other sequences in the same sample as well. The V and J genes are TRBV6-1 and TRBJ1-1, with TRBD1 matching over 7 bases. V lost 5 bases, J lost 3 bases, and 3 bases stayed unmatched. Germline assignment: CDR1 MNHNS and CDR2 SASEGT. This CDR3 is 13 amino acids long. CDR3 sequence (DNA): TGTGCCAGCAGTCTAACAGGGGACACTGAAGCTTTCTTT. The encoded protein is CASSLTGDTEAFF.

The chain combines TRBV10-3 with TRBJ2-1; D unresolved. Deletions cut 10 bases from V and 2 bases from J, with 12 bases between. The germline CDR1 and CDR2 sequences are ENHRY and SYGVKD. The CDR3 spans 13 residues. The CDR3 DNA reads as TGTGCCACTAAGCCCCGCCCCTACAATGAGCAGTTCTTC. Protein: CATKPRPYNEQFF.

DNA of the CDR3: TGCGCCAGCAGTGGGGATCTGGTTAAGGGCGAGCAGTACTTC. Amino acids: CASSGDLVKGEQYF. The rearrangement uses TRBV10-1 and TRBJ2-7; D gene uncertain. V dropped 4 bases and J dropped 6 bases, with 16 bases sitting between them. This CDR3 contains 14 residues. Germline V lookup: CDR1 WNHNN, CDR2 SYGVQD (reference sequence).

The rearrangement joins TRBV7-2 to TRBJ2-3; the match to TRBD2 covers 7 bases. This CDR3 has 16 amino acids. V shed 5 bases and J 4 bases; nucleotides not matched to a gene: 12. The germline V gene has CDR1 SGHTA and CDR2 FQGNSA. For the CDR3, the DNA is TGTGCCAGCAGCCTAGGCCTAGCGGCCTCGGCAGATACGCAGTATTTT. It is translated as CASSLGLAASADTQYF.